This TCR beta chain is drawn from a study of blood T cell repertoires in COVID-19. Germline assignment: CDR1 MNHEY and CDR2 SVGEGT. The CDR3 contains 19 residues. V shed 3 bases and J 0 bases; nucleotides not matched to a gene: 10. Using immunoSEQ multiplex PCR, the repertoire was profiled, and TCRdb retains in-frame clones only, with some absent. The data contain just under 300,000 clones, around 86% of them singletons. This TCR derives from a man between 70 and 80 years old with acute or convalescent COVID-19. The chain links TRBV6-2 or TRBV6-3 to TRBJ2-1; 11 bases fit TRBD2. Sequencing was carried out using peripheral blood. The CDR3 is CASSYPGTSGSFSYNEQFF. As DNA, the CDR3 is TGTGCCAGCAGTTATCCTGGGACTAGCGGCTCCTTCTCCTACAATGAGCAGTTCTTC.